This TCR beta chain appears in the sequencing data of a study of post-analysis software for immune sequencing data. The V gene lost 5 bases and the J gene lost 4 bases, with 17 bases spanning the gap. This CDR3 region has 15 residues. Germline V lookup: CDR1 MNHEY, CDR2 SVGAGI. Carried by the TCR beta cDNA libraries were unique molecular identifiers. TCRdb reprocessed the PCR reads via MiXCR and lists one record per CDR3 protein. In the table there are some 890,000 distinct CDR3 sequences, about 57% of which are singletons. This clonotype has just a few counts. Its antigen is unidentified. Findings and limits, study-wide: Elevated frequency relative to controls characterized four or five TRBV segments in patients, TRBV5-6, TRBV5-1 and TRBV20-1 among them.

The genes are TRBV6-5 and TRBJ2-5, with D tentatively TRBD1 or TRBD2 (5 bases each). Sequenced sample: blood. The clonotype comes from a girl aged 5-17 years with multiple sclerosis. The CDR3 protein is CASSPFGTVGETQYF. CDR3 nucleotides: TGTGCCAGCAGTCCCTTTGGGACGGTCGGAGAGACCCAGTACTTC.